Below, one T cell receptor beta chain is given with its context. This entry is derived from a study of blood T cell repertoires in COVID-19. Study in general: Sites in the United States, Italy and Spain provided acute and convalescent COVID-19 samples. Nucleic acid was either cDNA or gDNA, and it came from T cells, B-cell-depleted T cells, or PBMCs.

Residents of about 25 US areas, aged roughly 18 to 89 years, made up the participants. Among Cohort 3 donors, those recovered had two negative PCRs, clearance, or symptom resolution. Sequencing was performed with immunoSEQ multiplex PCR; in TCRdb, only in-frame clones are kept and a portion is missing. The sample lists 190,000 or so clones; 65% to 90% were seen once. The source is a man aged 40-49 years who had recovered from COVID-19. Sample: PBMCs or T cells enriched from blood (not recorded which).

CDR3 in DNA: TGTGCCAGCAGCGTAGCAGGGACAGGGGCCAACACTGAAGCTTTCTTT. Amino acid sequence: CASSVAGTGANTEAFF. The chain is built from TRBV9 and TRBJ1-1; 10 nucleotides line up with TRBD1. The CDR3 length is 16 residues. CDR1 SGDLS and CDR2 YYNGEE come from the germline V gene. The V segment lost 0 bases and the J segment 2 bases; nucleotides outside the gene matches: 4.